The 17 T cell receptor beta chains below all came from one sample that was sequenced in a study of blood T cell repertoires in COVID-19. Sequencing was performed with immunoSEQ multiplex PCR; in TCRdb, only in-frame clones are kept and a portion is missing. The sample records 110,000 to 150,000 clones, over 70% being singletons. What was sequenced was peripheral blood. These receptors were obtained from a woman aged 55-70 years with acute or convalescent COVID-19.

This clone was observed a single time. This chain connects TRBV9 to TRBJ2-4; D remains ambiguous. The germline V gene encodes CDR1 SGDLS and CDR2 YYNGEE. The CDR3 consists of 16 residues. V lost 0 bases, J lost 0 bases, and 10 bases lay in between. CDR3 amino acids: CASSVGVDLAKNIQYF. The CDR3 nucleotides read TGTGCCAGCAGCGTAGGAGTTGATCTAGCCAAAAACATTCAGTACTTC.

In this sample, this clone turned up once. This rearrangement joins TRBV7-2 to TRBJ1-3, with 9 bases that match TRBD1. The V and J ends lost 3 bases and 3 bases, in that order; junction bases with no gene match: 6. Germline CDR1 reads SGHTA; CDR2 reads FQGNSA. The CDR3 is made up of 16 amino acids. CDR3: CASSFGTGFGGNTIYF. CDR3 coding DNA: TGTGCCAGCAGCTTTGGGACAGGGTTTGGTGGAAACACCATATATTTT.

The rearrangement uses TRBV5-1 and TRBJ2-1; 8 positions match TRBD2. Germline-derived CDR1 and CDR2 are SGHRS and YFSETQ. This CDR3 has 16 residues. With V trimmed by 4 bases and J by 5 bases, 11 bases remained unmatched. CDR3 loop: CASSLTREGLDNEQFF. Written as DNA, the CDR3 is TGCGCCAGCAGCCTCACTCGGGAGGGCCTCGACAATGAGCAGTTCTTC.

The J gene is TRBJ2-3, the V gene TRBV27; possibly TRBD2 for D (5 bases). The V and J ends lost 4 bases and 9 bases respectively, with 11 bases between them. Per the germline V gene, CDR1 is MNHEY and CDR2 is SMNVEV (reference sequence). The CDR3 extends over 12 amino acids. The CDR3 loop reads CASSSLRATQYF. In DNA form, the CDR3 reads TGTGCCAGCAGTTCCTTGAGGGCGACGCAGTATTTT.

This rearrangement joins TRBV11-1 to TRBJ1-1; D gene ambiguous. V dropped 2 bases and J dropped 3 bases, with 10 bases sitting between them. Germline CDR1 is SGHAT and CDR2 is FQDESV (reference sequence). This CDR3 contains 14 residues. CDR3 bases: TGTGCCAGCAGCTTATTCGTCTCGGACACTGAAGCTTTCTTT. This translates into CASSLFVSDTEAFF.

A single count supports this clone. Here the CDR3 DNA reads TGTGCCAGCAGCGGCAGACAGGGGTCGTCTAATGAAAAACTGTTTTTT. This encodes CASSGRQGSSNEKLFF. The chain combines TRBV9 with TRBJ1-4; 8 positions match TRBD1. The germline V gene has CDR1 SGDLS and CDR2 YYNGEE. The trim removed 3 bases at V and 3 bases at J, leaving 7 bases unmatched. The CDR3 runs 16 residues.

This sequence joins TRBV6-1 and TRBJ2-5; 9 bases are a match to TRBD1. With V trimmed by 2 bases and J by 5 bases, 6 bases remained unmatched. This CDR3 has 15 amino acids. Germline V CDR1 and CDR2: MNHNS, SASEGT. CDR3 coding DNA: TGTGCCAGCAGTGAAAACAGGGGGCTTTCGGAGACCCAGTACTTC. Protein: CASSENRGLSETQYF.

V is TRBV27 and J is TRBJ2-5; D might be TRBD1 (7 bases). Per germline, CDR1 MNHEY and CDR2 SMNVEV (reference sequence). CDR3 length: 17 residues. Trimming took 6 bases from V and 3 from J, leaving 23 bases between them. CDR3 DNA sequence: TGTGCCAGCAGACCTTCTTTTGGAGGGGGCCCAAAAGAGACCCAGTACTTC. It yields the protein CASRPSFGGGPKETQYF.

CDR3 in amino acids: CASTLGGESEKLFF. The CDR3 DNA reads as TGTGCCAGCACCCTCGGGGGGGAGAGTGAAAAACTGTTTTTT. The V call is TRBV2, the J call TRBJ1-4; TRBD1 is a possible D gene (5 bases). Looked up from germline, CDR1 is SNHLY and CDR2 is FYNNEI. This CDR3 spans 14 amino acids. V dropped 7 bases and J dropped 7 bases, with 16 bases sitting between them. The entire variable domain, with the rest obtained from reference TRBV2 and TRBJ1-4, is as follows: EPEVTQTPSHQVTQMGQEVILRCVPISNHLYFYWYRQILGQKVEFLVSFYNNEISEKSEIFDDQFSVERPDGSNFTLKIRSTKLEDSAMYFCASTLGGESEKLFFGSGTQLSVL.

The V and J genes are TRBV9 and TRBJ2-1; D may be TRBD2 (5 bases). Trimming left V 2 bases short and J 9 bases short, with 12 bases between. The length of the CDR3 is 13 residues. The V gene's germline CDR1 is SGDLS and CDR2 YYNGEE. In nucleotides, the CDR3 is TGTGCCAGCAGCGTTAGAACTAGGAGTGAGCAGTTCTTC. The encoded protein is CASSVRTRSEQFF.

V is TRBV2 and J is TRBJ2-7, with 8 bases lining up with TRBD2. The germline V gene has CDR1 SNHLY and CDR2 FYNNEI. Unmatched junction bases numbered 8, after V lost 4 bases and J lost 3 bases. CDR3 length equals 15 residues. CDR3 sequence reads: CASSATSDNYYEQYF. CDR3 nucleotide sequence: TGTGCCAGCAGTGCGACTAGCGACAATTACTACGAGCAGTACTTC.

This chain uses TRBV4-1 with TRBJ2-5; 10 bases fit TRBD1. Germline loops: CDR1 MGHRA, CDR2 YSYEKL. The CDR3 runs 15 residues. The V gene end was trimmed by 1 base and the J gene end by 5 bases; junction bases not matched to a gene: 4. CDR3 bases: TGCGCCAGCAGCCAAGGGGTGGACAGGGGGGAGACCCAGTACTTC. It encodes CASSQGVDRGETQYF.

CDR3 DNA sequence: TGTGCCAGCAGCGTCTCTAGCGGCTTCGGGAATGAGCAGTTCTTC. This gives the protein CASSVSSGFGNEQFF. The chain carries TRBV9 and TRBJ2-1; 7 bases are a match to TRBD2. After removal of 2 bases from V and 7 bases from J, the junction contained 9 bases not matched to a gene. This CDR3 has 15 amino acids. Germline V CDR1 and CDR2: SGDLS, YYNGEE.

This chain connects TRBV28 to TRBJ1-1; a possible D gene is TRBD1 (5 bases). CDR1 MDHEN and CDR2 SYDVKM come from the germline V gene. Trimming removed 7 bases at V and 4 bases at J, with 16 bases between. The CDR3 loop spans 14 amino acids. The DNA for the CDR3 is TGTGCCAGCACTTTGGGGGGAGACAGCACTGAAGCTTTCTTT. This gives the protein CASTLGGDSTEAFF.

The rearrangement joins TRBV27 to TRBJ2-1; D gene ambiguous. This CDR3 region has 11 residues. Trimming pared 3 bases from V and 9 bases from J, leaving 6 bases between. Germline loops: CDR1 MNHEY, CDR2 SMNVEV (reference sequence). CDR3 coding DNA: TGTGCCAGCAGTTTCAATAGTGAGCAGTTCTTC. It specifies CASSFNSEQFF.

This rearrangement joins TRBV15 to TRBJ2-1, with D perhaps matching TRBD2 (5 bases). From germline, CDR1 is LNHNV and CDR2 YYDKDF (reference sequence). CDR3 length: 15 amino acids. V was trimmed by 2 bases and J by 10 bases, leaving 18 bases between them. The CDR3 nucleotides read TGTGCCACCAGCAGACCAACCCTGGGAGTGTACGAGCAGTTCTTC. It translates to CATSRPTLGVYEQFF.

This clone was seen a few times. CDR3 in DNA: TGTGCCTTTGATATTGGGACAGGGAACCTACGGAGTGAAAAACTGTTTTTT. Its translation: CAFDIGTGNLRSEKLFF. This sequence joins TRBV30 and TRBJ1-4; the match to TRBD1 covers 9 bases. V shed 7 bases, J shed 7 bases, and the junction held 19 bases outside the gene matches. The CDR3 contains 17 residues. The germline V gene has CDR1 GTSNPN and CDR2 SVGIG (reference sequence).